This TCR beta chain was documented in a study of cytomegalovirus exposure and HLA in healthy donors (dated by TCRdb to about 2017). About the investigation overall: In an earlier analysis of 550 to 750 of the donors, 250 to 350 Gb of sequence data and some 100 million unique TCR beta sequences from about 179 million T cells were reported. About 280 gigabases of sequencing data and around 90 million unique TCR sequences made up an early release that covered several hundred HLA-typed donors. Of the roughly 430 genotyped donors, approximately 82% fell in the genetic ancestry cluster associated with self-reported Caucasian donors. The study was designed to test whether signatures of past pathogen exposure could be identified by cataloging public T cell receptors. The study profiled the T cell repertoires of hundreds of subjects by immunosequencing and related them to cytomegalovirus serostatus. Along with the approximately 650-subject first cohort, a separate validation cohort of over a hundred different subjects was used. The study combined high-throughput TCR immunosequencing, statistical association of individual TCRs with disease status, and machine learning to predict cytomegalovirus infection status. In a later analysis, previously published TCR beta repertoires from several hundred donors were re-analyzed and high-resolution HLA genotyping was added so that TCR occurrence patterns could be studied. In the later analysis, no new phenotypic data were used to find candidate immune exposures; instead, reliance was placed on TCR beta sequences and their occurrence across donors. An earlier analysis of several hundred of the donors used high-throughput TCR beta sequencing to judge whether each TCR beta V gene segment behaved as functional or pseudogenic. Donor age, sex, ethnicity and CMV serostatus were collected together with the repertoire data. A later genetic analysis used genome-wide SNP genotypes for about three fifths of the roughly 700 donors, treating that subset as a discovery cohort. All discovery cohort repertoires had been generated using a single sequencing platform. HLA typing included class I and class II loci at four-digit resolution. Typing coverage differed by locus: A, B, C, DRB1 and DQB1 were typed in roughly 620-630 donors, DQA1 in approximately 520, DPA1 in over 600, and DPB1 in just under 490. Roughly five DR-DQ haplotypes were handled as single units for association and clustering, since linkage in the cohort was strong. On average, over 200,000 unique TCR beta nucleotide sequences were sequenced per donor among 398 genotyped donors of the cohort, with roughly 18% of those sequences being non-productive.

A distance of 12 bases separates the germline ends of V and J, which lose 5 bases and 5 bases respectively. From a lookup of the germline V gene, CDR1 and CDR2 are SGHNT and YENEEA. From the cysteine up to the phenylalanine, the CDR3 has a length of 13 residues. Of all the DNA, just the CDR3 is kept, 39 bases in frame from base 1. Study-wide conclusions, independent of this receptor: A later analysis found that HLA-associated TCR beta chains were more clonally expanded and had lower generation probabilities than equally common non-associated chains. At a false discovery rate of 0.05, a later analysis linked under 20,000 TCR beta sequences to specific HLA alleles. Because the 87-base-pair reads could not distinguish some IMGT-functional V segments, including TRBV6-2 and TRBV6-3, those segments were excluded. HLA typing was unavailable for some donors at each locus, so association tests used only the typed subset. The authors suggested that the approach could potentially be generalized to other disease states and immunological phenotypes. In a later analysis, the rate of TCR association differed among HLA loci, with DRB1 alleles having the most associated TCRs and HLA-C alleles having the fewest. In an earlier analysis of 450 to 750 of the donors, most TCR beta V segments appeared in productive rearrangements about 90% or about 30% of the time, broadly matching IMGT annotations. Approximately 16 rarely observed V segments, including chromosome 9 orphons, were excluded from the earlier analysis of several hundred of the donors because counts were too low. The study listed 170 or so TCR beta chains as associated with cytomegalovirus. The classifier was reported to diagnose cytomegalovirus status with high specificity and sensitivity in both the original and validation cohorts. In this cohort, only TCR beta chains were sequenced, and detectable features were limited by the absence of alpha or paired-chain data. V-gene and J-gene trimming of TCR beta chains was associated with a missense DCLRE1C variant in a later genetic analysis, and the association was replicated in an independent cohort. A further reported finding was that TCR beta sequences accurately predicted the HLA-A and HLA-B alleles for most subjects in the first cohort. Several of the top co-occurrence clusters appeared to be linked to parvovirus B19, influenza, CMV and Epstein-Barr virus, according to a later analysis. The only immune exposure information available for the cohort was CMV serostatus. A later analysis found that most CMV-associated TCR beta chains appeared HLA-restricted, with HLA associations seemingly driven largely by CMV exposure. Most TCR sequences were seen in very few donors, while some public TCRs were found in many individuals. According to a later genetic analysis, donors in an Asian-associated ancestry cluster had fewer N-insertions in productive TCRs than the roughly 670-donor mean. When HLA alleles, especially DR and DQ, strongly co-occurred, TCR associations were difficult to assign to individual alleles. Correlated functional status among segregating V segments might be attributable to linkage disequilibrium, but an unknown experimental factor could not be ruled out. In vitro tests confirmed that a few of the cytomegalovirus-associated TCR beta chains recognize cytomegalovirus antigens. The presence/absence analyses assumed that sequencing depth was roughly uniform across donors, and that assumption may not be true. A group of highly shared sequence variants was considered likely to be a technical artifact of the sequencing pipeline.

With respect to this clone: Its antigen is still unknown. It has no much larger one-base neighbor in the sample; base qualities were not kept.

Preparation of the library involved the immunoSEQ multiplex PCR assay. A mixture of 60 forward primers for TCR Vbeta segments and 13 reverse primers for TCR Jbeta segments was used in the multiplex PCR. The CDR3 region of rearranged TCR beta genes was amplified from genomic DNA by a multiplex PCR assay. The amplified TCR beta libraries were sequenced on the Illumina HiSeq System as 87-base-pair reads. Regarding the original processing steps: A later analysis counted about 76 million unique TCR beta chains across the 666 repertoires, and 9 million to 14 million of these chains were shared by at least two donors. To remove PCR and sequencing errors, raw reads were error-corrected and collapsed into unique sequences using a nearest-neighbor algorithm that merged closely related sequences. Alignment of CDR3 sequences to IMGT reference sequences was used to assign V, D and J gene segments. For a sequence to be retained, at least a six-nucleotide match to both a V gene segment and a J gene segment was required. Rearrangements were called productive when the CDR3 lacked stop codons and stayed in frame with V and J; all others were non-productive. CDR3 was defined by IMGT convention, running from the second conserved V-encoded cysteine to the conserved J-encoded phenylalanine. The earlier analysis of 587 of the donors excluded any sequence lacking an unambiguous match to a single V gene segment. In an earlier analysis of several hundred of the donors, V segments were called functional above 56.7% productive rearrangements and were called segregating when the between-donor standard deviation exceeded 5%. A statistical classification framework was developed to diagnose cytomegalovirus status using the catalog of TCR beta chain sequences. In a later analysis, V and J genes were assigned by comparing TCR nucleotide sequences against IMGT/GENE-DB human TR gene sequences. Using the TCRdist pipeline, a later analysis assigned CDR3 sequences along with most-parsimonious VDJ recombination scenarios. A later analysis defined each TCR beta chain by its CDR3 amino acid sequence plus V-gene family, and excluded reads lacking a unique V-gene family. To address suspected cross-contamination and a sequencing artifact, a later analysis removed approximately 590 highly shared, low-generation-probability nucleotide sequences. For each public chain, a later analysis derived a clonal expansion index from normalized ranks of inferred template counts within each repertoire. A later analysis computed generation probabilities with a VDJ recombination model fitted to out-of-frame rearrangements, and checked the results against IGoR. In a later analysis, hypergeometric tests were used to score TCR-TCR, TCR-HLA and TCR-CMV co-occurrence, with a repertoire-size bias correction applied to TCR pairs. To estimate false discovery rates, a later analysis permuted the HLA or CMV assignments 20 times. In a later analysis, co-occurring TCRs were grouped using DBSCAN, with TCRdist sequence similarity added in when clustering inside HLA-allele-positive subsets. Repertoires with fewer than 30,000 or more than 120,000 public chains, plus five repertoires with anomalous nucleotide sharing, were excluded from co-occurrence clustering. Drawn from immuneACCESS, this table holds only the in-frame rearrangements with V and J called that TCRdb kept. Clones are partly lost; checked studies trace under half to an unresolved V gene and leave the rest unexplained. The V and J calls and clone size were taken over from that table, and D and trimming were inferred from the DNA. For this sample there are around 140,000 clones; approximately 80% appear just once. The ten largest account for around 2% of the sample.

The cohort comprised fewer than 750 healthy bone marrow donors. At the time of sampling, every cohort member was nominally healthy, though immune exposures that went unrecorded were likely present. The donor was CMV seronegative and was included in the group of under 450 seronegative cohort members. A peripheral blood sample was collected from each donor, and TCR beta sequencing was performed on peripheral blood mononuclear cells. Genomic DNA extraction from the blood cell samples was performed with the Qiagen DNeasy Blood Extraction Kit. Sequenced: PBMCs. Recombination connected TRBV11-3 to TRBJ2-5; tentative D gene TRBD2, with 5 bases matching. The receptor's source is a middle-aged woman in good health and CMV-seronegative. The CDR3 loop reads CASSRNGEETQYF. The DNA sequence is as follows: TGTGCCAGCAGCCGTAACGGGGAGGAGACCCAGTACTTC.